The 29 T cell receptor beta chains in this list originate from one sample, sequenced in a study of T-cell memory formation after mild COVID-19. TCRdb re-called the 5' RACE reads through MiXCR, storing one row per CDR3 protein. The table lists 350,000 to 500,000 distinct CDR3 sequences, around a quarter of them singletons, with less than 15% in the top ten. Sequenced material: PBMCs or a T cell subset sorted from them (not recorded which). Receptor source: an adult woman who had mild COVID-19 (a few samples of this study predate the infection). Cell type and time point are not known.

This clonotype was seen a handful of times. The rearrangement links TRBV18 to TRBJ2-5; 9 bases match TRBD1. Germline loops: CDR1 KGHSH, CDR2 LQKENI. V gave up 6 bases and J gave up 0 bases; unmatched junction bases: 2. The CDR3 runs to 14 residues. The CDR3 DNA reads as TGTGCCAGCTCCGGGACAGGGAACCAAGAGACCCAGTACTTC. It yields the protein CASSGTGNQETQYF.

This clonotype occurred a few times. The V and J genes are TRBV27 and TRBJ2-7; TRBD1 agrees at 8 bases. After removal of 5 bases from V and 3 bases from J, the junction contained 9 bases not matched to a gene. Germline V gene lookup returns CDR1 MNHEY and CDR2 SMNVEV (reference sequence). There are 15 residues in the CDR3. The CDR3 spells CASSATGAPVYEQYF. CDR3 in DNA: TGTGCCAGCAGTGCGACAGGGGCGCCGGTCTACGAGCAGTACTTC.

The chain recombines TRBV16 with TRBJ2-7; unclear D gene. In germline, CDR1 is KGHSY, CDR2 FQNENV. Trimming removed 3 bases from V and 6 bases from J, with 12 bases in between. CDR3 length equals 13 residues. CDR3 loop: CASSHNGLGEQYF. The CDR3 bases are TGTGCCAGCAGCCACAACGGCCTGGGCGAGCAGTACTTC.

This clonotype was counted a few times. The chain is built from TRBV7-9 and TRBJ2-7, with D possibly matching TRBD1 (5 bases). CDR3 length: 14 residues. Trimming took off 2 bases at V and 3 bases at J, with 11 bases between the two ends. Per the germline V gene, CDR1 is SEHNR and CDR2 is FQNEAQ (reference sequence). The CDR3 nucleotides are TGTGCCAGCAGCTTAAGGGGCGCCGACTACGAGCAGTACTTC. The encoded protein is CASSLRGADYEQYF.

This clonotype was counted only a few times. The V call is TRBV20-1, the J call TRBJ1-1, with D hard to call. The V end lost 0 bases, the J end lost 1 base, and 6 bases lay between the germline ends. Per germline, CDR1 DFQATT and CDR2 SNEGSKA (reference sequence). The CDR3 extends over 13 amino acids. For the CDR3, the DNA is TGCAGTGCTAGAGATCCGCGGAACACTGAAGCTTTCTTT. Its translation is CSARDPRNTEAFF.

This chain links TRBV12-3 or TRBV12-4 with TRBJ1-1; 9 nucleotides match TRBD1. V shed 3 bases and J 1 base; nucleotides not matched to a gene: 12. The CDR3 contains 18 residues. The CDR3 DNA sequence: TGTGCCAGCAGTTTGTTAGTAGGGACAGGGAAAAAGAACACTGAAGCTTTCTTT. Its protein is CASSLLVGTGKKNTEAFF.

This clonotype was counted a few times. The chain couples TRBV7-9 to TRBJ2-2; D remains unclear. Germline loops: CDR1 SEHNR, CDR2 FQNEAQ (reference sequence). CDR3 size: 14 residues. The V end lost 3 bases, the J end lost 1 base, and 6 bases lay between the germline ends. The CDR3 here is CASSFVRNTGELFF. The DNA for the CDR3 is TGTGCCAGCAGCTTCGTCAGGAACACCGGGGAGCTGTTTTTT.

The chain's CDR3 is CATSQSSGMNTEAFF. The CDR3 DNA follows: TGTGCCACCAGTCAATCGTCAGGGATGAACACTGAAGCTTTCTTT. This chain connects TRBV24-1 to TRBJ1-1, with D maybe TRBD1 (5 bases). CDR3 length: 15 residues. Trimming left V 6 bases short and J 0 bases short, with 13 bases between. From germline, CDR1 is KGHDR and CDR2 SFDVKD.

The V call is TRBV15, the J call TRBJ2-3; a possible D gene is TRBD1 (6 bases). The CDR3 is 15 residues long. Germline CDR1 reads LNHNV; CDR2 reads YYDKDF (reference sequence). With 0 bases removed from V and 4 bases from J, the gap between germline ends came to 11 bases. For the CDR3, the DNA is TGTGCCACCAGCAGAGATTCAGGGGCGGCAGATACGCAGTATTTT. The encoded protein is CATSRDSGAADTQYF.

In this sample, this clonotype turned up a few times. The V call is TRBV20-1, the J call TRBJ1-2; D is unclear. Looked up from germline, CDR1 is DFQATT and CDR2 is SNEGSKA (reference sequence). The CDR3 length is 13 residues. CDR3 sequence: CRVYRGGGSGYTF. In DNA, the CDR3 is TGCAGAGTTTACCGAGGCGGAGGGAGTGGCTACACCTTC.

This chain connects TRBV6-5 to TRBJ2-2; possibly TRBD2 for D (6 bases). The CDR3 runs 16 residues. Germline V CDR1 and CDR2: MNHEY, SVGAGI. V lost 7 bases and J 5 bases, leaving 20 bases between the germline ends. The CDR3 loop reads CASKGIGLGGTGELFF. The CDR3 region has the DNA TGTGCCAGCAAAGGGATTGGCCTCGGAGGGACCGGGGAGCTGTTTTTT.

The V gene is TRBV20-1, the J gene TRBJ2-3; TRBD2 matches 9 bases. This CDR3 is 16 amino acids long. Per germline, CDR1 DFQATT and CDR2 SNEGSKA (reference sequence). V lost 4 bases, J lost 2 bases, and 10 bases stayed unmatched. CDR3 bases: TGCAGTGCTATTCTACCTCGACTAGCGGACACAGATACGCAGTATTTT. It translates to CSAILPRLADTDTQYF.

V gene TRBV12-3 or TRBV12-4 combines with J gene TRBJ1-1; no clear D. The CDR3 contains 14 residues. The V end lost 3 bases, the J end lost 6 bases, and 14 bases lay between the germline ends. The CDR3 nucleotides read TGTGCCAGCAGTTTCATCGGTCGCGTTCCTGAAGCTTTCTTT. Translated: CASSFIGRVPEAFF.

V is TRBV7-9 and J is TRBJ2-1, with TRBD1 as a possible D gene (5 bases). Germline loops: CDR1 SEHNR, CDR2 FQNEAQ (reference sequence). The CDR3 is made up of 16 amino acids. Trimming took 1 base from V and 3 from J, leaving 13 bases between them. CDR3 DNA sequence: TGTGCCAGCAGCTTAGTGTCAGGGTTGAGCTACAATGAGCAGTTCTTC. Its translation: CASSLVSGLSYNEQFF.

CDR3 DNA sequence: TGCGCCAGCAGCTGGGACGGATCGGGGACCCAGTACTTC. Encoded protein: CASSWDGSGTQYF. The chain combines TRBV5-1 with TRBJ2-5; the D gene could be TRBD1 or TRBD2 (5 bases each). The CDR3 length is 13 residues. The ends were cut back, 3 bases at V and 7 bases at J, with 13 bases in the middle. Germline CDR1 reads SGHRS; CDR2 reads YFSETQ.

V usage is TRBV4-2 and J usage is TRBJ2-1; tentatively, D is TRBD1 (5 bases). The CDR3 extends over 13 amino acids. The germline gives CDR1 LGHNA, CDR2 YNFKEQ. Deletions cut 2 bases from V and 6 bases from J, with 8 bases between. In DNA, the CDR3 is TGTGCCAGCAGCCAAAAGGGGATCAATGAGCAGTTCTTC. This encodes CASSQKGINEQFF.

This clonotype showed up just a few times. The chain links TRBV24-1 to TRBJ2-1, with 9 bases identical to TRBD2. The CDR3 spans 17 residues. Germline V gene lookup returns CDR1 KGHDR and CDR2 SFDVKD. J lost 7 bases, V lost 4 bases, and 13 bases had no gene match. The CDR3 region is CATSEDGTSSVWNEQFF. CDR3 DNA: TGTGCCACCAGTGAGGATGGGACTAGCTCCGTTTGGAATGAGCAGTTCTTC.

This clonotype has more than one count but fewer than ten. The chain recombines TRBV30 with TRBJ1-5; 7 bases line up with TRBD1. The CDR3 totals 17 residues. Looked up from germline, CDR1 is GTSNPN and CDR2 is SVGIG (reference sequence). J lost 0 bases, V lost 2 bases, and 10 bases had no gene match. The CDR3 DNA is TGTGCCTGGAGTACGACAGGGAAGGCTAATAGCAATCAGCCCCAGCATTTT. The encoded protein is CAWSTTGKANSNQPQHF.

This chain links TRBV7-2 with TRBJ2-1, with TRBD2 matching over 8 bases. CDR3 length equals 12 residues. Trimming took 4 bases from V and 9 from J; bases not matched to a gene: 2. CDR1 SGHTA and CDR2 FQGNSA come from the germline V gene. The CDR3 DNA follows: TGTGCCAGCAGCTGGACTAGCCGTGAGCAGTTCTTC. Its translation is CASSWTSREQFF. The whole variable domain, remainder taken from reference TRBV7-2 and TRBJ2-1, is GAGVSQSPSNKVTEKGKDVELRCDPISGHTALYWYRQSLGQGLEFLIYFQGNSAPDKSGLPSDRFSAERTGGSVSTLTIQRTQQEDSAVYLCASSWTSREQFFGPGTRLTVL.

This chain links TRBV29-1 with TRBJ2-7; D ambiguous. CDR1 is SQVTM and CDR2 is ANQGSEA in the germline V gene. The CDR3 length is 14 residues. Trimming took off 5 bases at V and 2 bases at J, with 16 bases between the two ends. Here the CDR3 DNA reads TGCAGCGTTAACTACGATGGGCACCCCTACGAGCAGTACTTC. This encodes CSVNYDGHPYEQYF.

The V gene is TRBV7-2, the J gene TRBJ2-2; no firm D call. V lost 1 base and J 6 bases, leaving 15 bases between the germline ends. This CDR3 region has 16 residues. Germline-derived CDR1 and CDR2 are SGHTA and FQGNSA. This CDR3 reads CASSLVYNPPPGELFF. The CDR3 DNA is TGTGCCAGCAGCTTAGTATATAATCCACCACCCGGGGAGCTGTTTTTT.

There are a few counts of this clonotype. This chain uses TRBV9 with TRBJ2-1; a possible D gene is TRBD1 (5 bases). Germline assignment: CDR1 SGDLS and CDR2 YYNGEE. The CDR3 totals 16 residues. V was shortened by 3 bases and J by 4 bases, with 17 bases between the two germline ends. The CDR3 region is CASSGPHQGRYNEQFF. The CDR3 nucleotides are TGTGCCAGCAGCGGACCCCACCAGGGCCGTTACAATGAGCAGTTCTTC.

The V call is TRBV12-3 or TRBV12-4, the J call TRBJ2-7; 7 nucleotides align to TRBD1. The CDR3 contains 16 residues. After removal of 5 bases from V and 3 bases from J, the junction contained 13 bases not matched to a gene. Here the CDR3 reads CASSNDLTGMFYEQYF. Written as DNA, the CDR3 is TGTGCCAGCAGTAACGACCTGACAGGGATGTTCTACGAGCAGTACTTC.

The CDR3: CASSSGPFSGEKLFF. The CDR3 DNA sequence: TGTGCCAGCAGTTCTGGCCCATTTTCGGGTGAAAAACTGTTTTTT. The chain recombines TRBV6-5 with TRBJ1-4, with D uncertain. Germline V gene sequence: CDR1 MNHEY, CDR2 SVGAGI. CDR3 length: 15 residues. V lost 4 bases and J lost 7, with 16 bases in between.

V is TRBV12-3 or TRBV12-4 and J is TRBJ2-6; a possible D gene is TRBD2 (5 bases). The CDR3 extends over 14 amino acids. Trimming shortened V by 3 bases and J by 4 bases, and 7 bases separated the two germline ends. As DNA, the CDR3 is TGTGCCAGCAGTTTTGGCGGGGGGGCCAACGTCCTGACTTTC. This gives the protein CASSFGGGANVLTF.

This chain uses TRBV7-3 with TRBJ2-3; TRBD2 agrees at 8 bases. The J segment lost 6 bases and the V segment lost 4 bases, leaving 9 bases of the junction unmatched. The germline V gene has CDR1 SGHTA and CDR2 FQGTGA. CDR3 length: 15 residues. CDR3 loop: CASSSGLDSSDTQYF. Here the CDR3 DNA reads TGTGCCAGCAGCTCGGGACTAGACAGCTCCGATACGCAGTATTTT.

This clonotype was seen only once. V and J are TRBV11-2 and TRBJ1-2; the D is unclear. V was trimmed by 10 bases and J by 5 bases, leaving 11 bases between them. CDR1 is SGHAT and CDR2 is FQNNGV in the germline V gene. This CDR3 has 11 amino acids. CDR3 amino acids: CAIAYWYGYTF. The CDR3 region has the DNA TGTGCCATCGCGTACTGGTATGGCTACACCTTC. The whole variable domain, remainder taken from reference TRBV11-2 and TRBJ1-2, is EAGVAQSPRYKIIEKRQSVAFWCNPISGHATLYWYQQILGQGPKLLIQFQNNGVVDDSQLPKDRFSAERLKGVDSTLKIQPAKLEDSAVYLCAIAYWYGYTFGSGTRLTVV.

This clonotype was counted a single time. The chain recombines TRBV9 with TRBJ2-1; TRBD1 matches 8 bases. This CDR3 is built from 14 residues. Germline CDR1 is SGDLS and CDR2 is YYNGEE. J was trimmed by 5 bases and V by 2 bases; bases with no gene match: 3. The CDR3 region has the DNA TGTGCCAGCAGCGTGCAGGGGGCAGACAATGAGCAGTTCTTC. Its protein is CASSVQGADNEQFF.

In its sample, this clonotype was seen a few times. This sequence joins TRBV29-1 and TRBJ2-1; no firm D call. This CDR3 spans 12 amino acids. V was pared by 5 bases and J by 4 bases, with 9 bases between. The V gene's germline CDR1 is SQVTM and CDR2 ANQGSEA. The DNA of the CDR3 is TGCAGCGTTCGTCTCAATTACAATGAGCAGTTCTTC. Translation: CSVRLNYNEQFF.